One and the same sample provided the 28 T cell receptor beta chains below, sequenced in a study of early T cells in non-severe SARS-CoV-2 infection. TCRdb re-called the 5' RACE reads through MiXCR, storing one row per CDR3 protein. This table has about 55,000 distinct CDR3 sequences, around an eighth appearing once. Specimen: whole blood. The receptors shown here come from an adult who was a healthcare worker with PCR-confirmed SARS-CoV-2 infection or an uninfected control (not recorded which).

The CDR3 coding sequence is TGTGCCAGCAGACGAACAGGAACTTATGGCTACACCTTC. This sequence encodes CASRRTGTYGYTF. The rearrangement joins TRBV6-5 to TRBJ1-2; D perhaps matches TRBD1 (5 bases). Germline CDR1 MNHEY, CDR2 SVGAGI. Trimming stripped 6 bases from V and 5 bases from J, with 13 bases between. The CDR3 has 13 residues.

The sample holds a few counts of this clonotype. The chain recombines TRBV10-3 with TRBJ2-2, with D hard to call. V lost 2 bases and J 8 bases, leaving 6 bases between the germline ends. From germline, CDR1 is ENHRY and CDR2 SYGVKD. The CDR3 loop spans 12 amino acids. Here the CDR3 reads CAISEGSGELFF. The CDR3 nucleotides are TGTGCCATCAGTGAGGGGTCGGGGGAGCTGTTTTTT.

V is TRBV9 and J is TRBJ1-3; 7 bases are shared with TRBD1. V was clipped by 3 bases and J by 3 bases; unmatched bases: 3. The CDR3 length is 14 residues. CDR1 and CDR2 from the germline V gene are SGDLS and YYNGEE. The CDR3 loop is CASSEGQSGNTIYF. For the CDR3, the DNA is TGTGCCAGCAGCGAGGGACAGAGTGGAAACACCATATATTTT.

This chain uses TRBV7-9 with TRBJ2-1; 7 nucleotides agree with TRBD1. Germline V gives CDR1 SEHNR, CDR2 FQNEAQ (reference sequence). This CDR3 is built from 15 residues. V gave up 2 bases and J gave up 2 bases; unmatched junction bases: 3. The CDR3 coding sequence is TGTGCCAGCAGCTTACCCGGGACAGCCTACAATGAGCAGTTCTTC. It encodes CASSLPGTAYNEQFF. The whole variable domain, remainder taken from reference TRBV7-9 and TRBJ2-1, is DTGVSQNPRHKITKRGQNVTFRCDPISEHNRLYWYRQTLGQGPEFLTYFQNEAQLEKSRLLSDRFSAERPKGSFSTLEIQRTEQGDSAMYLCASSLPGTAYNEQFFGPGTRLTVL.

This clonotype was seen at least ten times. J is TRBJ1-2 and V is TRBV20-1, with 8 nucleotides matching TRBD1. The length of the CDR3 is 16 residues. J gave up 2 bases and V 3 bases, and 11 bases lay outside the gene matches. Germline lookup yields CDR1 DFQATT and CDR2 SNEGSKA (reference sequence). The CDR3 DNA reads TGCAGTGCTAGGAGCCCATCGGGACAGGAAAACTATGGCTACACCTTC. This translates into CSARSPSGQENYGYTF.

A few counts support this clonotype. The chain has TRBV2 and TRBJ2-7; TRBD1 matches at 7 bases. With V trimmed by 6 bases and J by 0 bases, 14 bases remained unmatched. Per the germline V gene, CDR1 is SNHLY and CDR2 is FYNNEI. The CDR3 covers 17 residues. The CDR3, as DNA: TGTGCCAGCAGCAAGGGGTGGGACAGCGTTGCCTCCTACGAGCAGTACTTC. Its translation is CASSKGWDSVASYEQYF.

This clonotype was observed a handful of times. The genes are TRBV29-1 and TRBJ2-3; D not resolved. Germline CDR1 SQVTM, CDR2 ANQGSEA. The CDR3 sequence is 17 residues long. The V end was cut by 5 bases, the J end by 3 bases, with 24 bases between. The CDR3 region has the DNA TGCAGCGTTCCTGACGTTAGGTGGGCCCAGAGGACAGATACGCAGTATTTT. Its protein product is CSVPDVRWAQRTDTQYF.

The sample holds many counts of this clonotype. The genes are TRBV5-1 and TRBJ1-2; weak D call: TRBD1 (5 bases). This CDR3 spans 14 amino acids. V lost 4 bases, J lost 4 bases, and 14 bases lay in between. Germline CDR1 reads SGHRS; CDR2 reads YFSETQ. The CDR3 sequence is CASSGGLSGYGYTF. DNA for the CDR3: TGCGCCAGCAGCGGGGGACTGTCCGGCTATGGCTACACCTTC.

V is TRBV6-5 and J is TRBJ1-1; no clear D. Germline CDR1 reads MNHEY; CDR2 reads SVGAGI. The CDR3 contains 13 residues. Trimming stripped 6 bases from V and 11 bases from J, with 19 bases between. Here the CDR3 reads CASRPRRESGAFF. DNA for the CDR3: TGTGCCAGCAGGCCCAGGAGGGAGTCTGGGGCTTTCTTT.

This chain joins TRBV12-5 and TRBJ2-1, with 8 nucleotides matching TRBD2. The CDR3 loop spans 15 amino acids. Unmatched junction bases numbered 6, after V lost 0 bases and J lost 8 bases. Germline V lookup: CDR1 LGHNT, CDR2 FRNRAP. CDR3 nucleotide sequence: TGTGCTAGTGGTTTGGTACCGGGGGGGCCTTATGAGCAGTTCTTC. The encoded protein is CASGLVPGGPYEQFF.

The CDR3 loop is CASSLGTHQPQHF. In DNA form, the CDR3 reads TGTGCCAGCAGCTTGGGAACCCATCAGCCCCAGCATTTT. The chain has TRBV7-8 and TRBJ1-5, with D uncertain. The CDR3 totals 13 residues. Germline CDR1 and CDR2: SGHVS and FQNEAQ. The ends were cut back, 3 bases at V and 5 bases at J, with 8 bases in the middle.

This clonotype was picked up a small number of times. The chain recombines TRBV11-2 with TRBJ1-6; tentatively, D is TRBD1 (5 bases). The CDR3 runs 15 residues. The V end was cut by 8 bases, the J end by 13 bases, with 24 bases between. Per the germline V gene, CDR1 is SGHAT and CDR2 is FQNNGV. CDR3 nucleotide sequence: TGTGCCAGCCGGAGGGACTGGGGAGCAATTCTCCCCCTCCACTTT. It codes for CASRRDWGAILPLHF.

This clonotype appeared many times. The rearrangement uses TRBV7-9 and TRBJ2-5; 14 bases are a match to TRBD2. This CDR3 spans 17 amino acids. In germline, CDR1 is SEHNR, CDR2 FQNEAQ (reference sequence). The J segment lost 4 bases and the V segment lost 4 bases, leaving 8 bases of the junction unmatched. CDR3 bases: TGTGCCAGCAGCTCCTACTCCGGACTAGCGGGGGGAGAGACCCAGTACTTC. The encoded protein is CASSSYSGLAGGETQYF.

V and J are TRBV14 and TRBJ1-1; D gene unclear. V was trimmed by 0 bases and J by 5 bases, leaving 10 bases between them. The CDR3 has 14 residues. Germline V gives CDR1 SGHDN, CDR2 FVKESK. CDR3 in amino acids: CASSQEDRKTEAFF. DNA for the CDR3: TGTGCCAGCAGCCAAGAAGATAGGAAAACTGAAGCTTTCTTT.

This clonotype was picked up many times. The CDR3 sequence: CASSPPVGAGGRLSQPQHF. Here the CDR3 DNA reads TGTGCCAGCTCACCACCTGTAGGTGCCGGGGGGCGCCTGAGTCAGCCCCAGCATTTT. The rearrangement joins TRBV18 to TRBJ1-5, with TRBD1 as a possible D gene (6 bases). The length of the CDR3 is 19 residues. V lost 0 bases to trimming and J lost 6 bases, with 24 bases between them. Germline V gives CDR1 KGHSH, CDR2 LQKENI.

This clonotype was found a few times. The V gene is TRBV6-6, the J gene TRBJ2-1; D remains unclear. The CDR3 spans 14 residues. Trimming removed 6 bases from V and 0 bases from J, with 9 bases in between. The V gene's germline CDR1 is MNHNY and CDR2 SVGAGI (reference sequence). This CDR3 reads CASRDVSSYNEQFF. CDR3 in DNA: TGTGCCAGCAGAGATGTAAGCTCCTACAATGAGCAGTTCTTC.

This clonotype has just a few counts. The chain recombines TRBV11-1 with TRBJ2-2; maybe TRBD2 (6 bases). The length of the CDR3 is 15 residues. The germline V gene has CDR1 SGHAT and CDR2 FQDESV (reference sequence). V was cut by 5 bases and J by 7 bases, with 17 bases left in between. The CDR3 nucleotides read TGTGCCAGCAGCCCCACCATGCGGGAAGGCGGGGAGCTGTTTTTT. Its translation: CASSPTMREGGELFF.

The chain couples TRBV12-3 or TRBV12-4 to TRBJ2-1; tentatively, D is TRBD2 (6 bases). V was cut by 7 bases and J by 8 bases, with 15 bases left in between. The CDR3 extends over 13 amino acids. CDR3 coding DNA: TGTGCCAGCAACCAAGGGAGGCTAGATGAGCAGTTCTTC. This translates into CASNQGRLDEQFF.

The chain has TRBV20-1 and TRBJ2-1, with D tentatively TRBD2 (6 bases). Germline loops: CDR1 DFQATT, CDR2 SNEGSKA (reference sequence). CDR3 length equals 13 residues. Trimming removed 7 bases at V and 2 bases at J, with 12 bases between. The CDR3 sequence is CSVASETYNEQFF. CDR3 DNA sequence: TGCAGTGTAGCTAGCGAAACCTACAATGAGCAGTTCTTC.

This clonotype was counted between two and nine times. CDR3 loop: CASGLGIIRDRGEQYF. For the CDR3, the DNA is TGTGCTAGTGGTTTGGGGATCATCCGGGACAGGGGGGAGCAGTACTTC. This rearrangement joins TRBV12-5 to TRBJ2-7; the match to TRBD1 covers 11 bases. V was clipped by 1 base and J by 7 bases; unmatched bases: 9. The CDR3 covers 16 residues. Germline CDR1 is LGHNT and CDR2 is FRNRAP.

This rearrangement joins TRBV7-2 to TRBJ1-2, with D unresolved. The CDR3 runs 16 residues. Germline CDR1 is SGHTA and CDR2 is FQGNSA. Trimming pared 5 bases from V and 8 bases from J, leaving 24 bases between. The CDR3 DNA reads TGTGCCAGCAGCCCGGCCCCTCCCGGGAATCGGCGAGGCTACACCTTC. Translated, it gives CASSPAPPGNRRGYTF.

This clonotype was detected ten times or more. The rearrangement links TRBV6-1 to TRBJ2-1; 14 positions agree with TRBD2. This CDR3 has 16 residues. With 8 bases clipped from V and 5 bases from J, the junction kept 8 bases outside the gene matches. CDR1 MNHNS and CDR2 SASEGT come from the germline V gene. Here the CDR3 DNA reads TGTGCCAGCGCCCCGACTAGCGGGGGGGCCCACAATGAGCAGTTCTTC. This codes for CASAPTSGGAHNEQFF.

In this sample, this clonotype turned up a few times. V gene TRBV20-1 combines with J gene TRBJ2-2, with D unresolved. Germline V gene lookup returns CDR1 DFQATT and CDR2 SNEGSKA (reference sequence). The V and J ends lost 0 bases and 0 bases respectively, with 11 bases between them. This CDR3 contains 16 residues. The CDR3 sequence is CSARDLSSANTGELFF. For the CDR3, the DNA is TGCAGTGCTAGAGATTTATCCTCAGCGAACACCGGGGAGCTGTTTTTT.

This clonotype has ten or more counts. V and J are TRBV9 and TRBJ1-1; no clear D gene. V was pared by 5 bases and J by 1 base, with 12 bases between. Germline-derived CDR1 and CDR2 are SGDLS and YYNGEE. The CDR3 totals 14 residues. The CDR3 DNA follows: TGTGCCAGCAGTCTGGGGTCGGGGAACACTGAAGCTTTCTTT. Protein sequence: CASSLGSGNTEAFF.

This chain uses TRBV6-2 or TRBV6-3 with TRBJ1-1, with D hard to call. CDR3 length: 12 amino acids. V dropped 6 bases and J dropped 11 bases, with 16 bases sitting between them. The germline CDR1 and CDR2 sequences are MNHEY and SVGEGT. CDR3 in amino acids: CASRDPLEWAFF. CDR3 coding DNA: TGTGCCAGCAGGGATCCCCTCGAATGGGCTTTCTTT.

This clonotype was detected only a few times. The rearrangement uses TRBV20-1 and TRBJ1-2; D gene ambiguous. Germline CDR1 DFQATT, CDR2 SNEGSKA (reference sequence). Trimming left V 5 bases short and J 8 bases short, with 12 bases between. The CDR3 totals 11 residues. The CDR3 region is CSAVRAEGYTF. The CDR3 DNA follows: TGCAGTGCTGTACGGGCCGAGGGCTACACCTTC.

V usage is TRBV29-1 and J usage is TRBJ1-5, with D uncertain. CDR3 length: 12 amino acids. The germline V and J ends were trimmed by 5 bases and 7 bases, with 12 bases remaining between them. Germline CDR1 and CDR2: SQVTM and ANQGSEA. The CDR3 spells CSVPRARQPQHF. CDR3 nucleotide sequence: TGCAGCGTTCCACGAGCTCGGCAGCCCCAGCATTTT.

The chain joins TRBV5-1 to TRBJ1-2; maybe TRBD1 (5 bases). V lost 5 bases to trimming and J lost 3 bases, with 17 bases between them. The CDR3 is made up of 15 amino acids. Germline assignment: CDR1 SGHRS and CDR2 YFSETQ. The CDR3 coding sequence is TGCGCCAGCAGTCGGGGAGGGGCGCTGGACTATGGCTACACCTTC. Translation gives CASSRGGALDYGYTF.